A single sample is the source of the 25 T cell receptor beta chains below, sequenced in a study of blood T cell repertoires in COVID-19. The method was immunoSEQ multiplex PCR; TCRdb's version includes in-frame clones alone and lacks a portion of them. The sample holds around 230,000 clones, around four fifths seen once. The sample consisted of peripheral blood. These TCRs come from a woman aged 40 to 50 with active or convalescent COVID-19.

The rearrangement links TRBV11-2 to TRBJ2-3, with 12 bases matching TRBD1. From germline, CDR1 is SGHAT and CDR2 FQNNGV. V gave up 5 bases and J gave up 4 bases; unmatched junction bases: 7. This CDR3 has 16 residues. The CDR3 DNA is TGTGCCAGCAGCCCCGGGACAGGGGGCGGCCCAGATACGCAGTATTTT. Residues: CASSPGTGGGPDTQYF.

V is TRBV5-4 and J is TRBJ2-5; D perhaps matches TRBD1 (5 bases). Germline CDR1 is SGHNT and CDR2 is YYREEE (reference sequence). Between the trimmed V and J ends, which lost 4 bases and 0 bases, there was a span of 7 bases. This CDR3 spans 13 amino acids. CDR3 sequence reads: CASSQDNQETQYF. DNA for the CDR3: TGTGCCAGCAGCCAGGACAACCAAGAGACCCAGTACTTC.

The CDR3 reads CASSQGGVGSYNSPLHF. DNA of the CDR3: TGTGCCAGCAGCCAAGGCGGGGTGGGCTCCTATAATTCACCCCTCCACTTT. This chain uses TRBV4-2 with TRBJ1-6; no reliable D call. Trimming took 1 base from V and 0 from J, leaving 10 bases between them. CDR1 LGHNA and CDR2 YNFKEQ come from the germline V gene. The CDR3 has 17 residues.

This clone was recorded a few times. The genes are TRBV9 and TRBJ2-2, with 10 nucleotides matching TRBD2. Germline V CDR1 and CDR2: SGDLS, YYNGEE. CDR3 length: 16 amino acids. V trimming: 2 bases; J trimming: 3 bases; junction bases outside the gene matches: 4. DNA of the CDR3: TGTGCCAGCAGCGTTAATAGCGGGGGGTACACCGGGGAGCTGTTTTTT. This sequence encodes CASSVNSGGYTGELFF.

This rearrangement joins TRBV4-3 to TRBJ2-3; D unresolved. The CDR3 has 17 amino acids. Germline CDR1 and CDR2: LGHNA and YSLEER. V was trimmed by 0 bases and J by 3 bases, leaving 16 bases between them. Written as DNA, the CDR3 is TGCGCCAGCAGCCAAGACTACACCCCTTCACAGACAGATACGCAGTATTTT. Protein: CASSQDYTPSQTDTQYF.

This clone was seen a few times. The chain combines TRBV30 with TRBJ2-7; D is possibly TRBD2 (6 bases). The CDR3 is 13 amino acids. The V gene's germline CDR1 is GTSNPN and CDR2 SVGIG (reference sequence). V was trimmed by 6 bases and J by 3 bases, leaving 15 bases between them. CDR3 DNA: TGTGCCTGTACGGGGCAGGGACTCTACGAGCAGTACTTC. Translated, it gives CACTGQGLYEQYF.

The chain links TRBV7-9 to TRBJ1-1; no firm D call. The ends were cut back, 4 bases at V and 4 bases at J, with 10 bases in the middle. CDR1 SEHNR and CDR2 FQNEAQ come from the germline V gene (reference sequence). The length of the CDR3 is 13 residues. The CDR3 sequence is CASSSGSGTEAFF. CDR3 nucleotide sequence: TGTGCCAGCAGCTCGGGGAGTGGCACTGAAGCTTTCTTT.

The V and J genes are TRBV2 and TRBJ1-4; D call uncertain. The CDR3 contains 13 residues. With 8 bases removed from V and 10 bases from J, the gap between germline ends came to 17 bases. Germline loops: CDR1 SNHLY, CDR2 FYNNEI. Here the CDR3 reads CASEYDKSGKLFF. The CDR3 DNA follows: TGTGCCAGCGAATATGACAAGTCCGGAAAACTGTTTTTT.

This rearrangement joins TRBV28 to TRBJ1-3, with 9 nucleotides matching TRBD1. The CDR3 covers 16 residues. From germline, CDR1 is MDHEN and CDR2 SYDVKM. J was trimmed by 4 bases and V by 3 bases; bases with no gene match: 7. CDR3 bases: TGTGCCAGCAGTTTGTGGGACAGGGAAGGGGGAAACACCATATATTTT. Translation: CASSLWDREGGNTIYF.

This clone was observed a handful of times. The chain employs TRBV10-3 and TRBJ1-2, with D possibly TRBD1 on 5 matching bases. The germline V gene encodes CDR1 ENHRY and CDR2 SYGVKD. V lost 0 bases and J lost 5, with 13 bases in between. The CDR3 spans 15 residues. CDR3: CAISESTDGGYGYTF. Written as DNA, the CDR3 is TGTGCCATCAGTGAGTCGACAGACGGGGGATATGGCTACACCTTC.

This clone was seen only a few times. The chain recombines TRBV20-1 with TRBJ1-2; possibly TRBD1 for D (5 bases). The germline CDR1 and CDR2 sequences are DFQATT and SNEGSKA (reference sequence). The CDR3 runs 11 residues. This chain's CDR3 is CKKAGIYGYTF. The CDR3 coding sequence is TGCAAAAAGGCAGGGATTTATGGCTACACCTTC.

V is TRBV4-2 and J is TRBJ1-4; D may be TRBD1 (5 bases). The V gene's germline CDR1 is LGHNA and CDR2 YNFKEQ. CDR3 length: 16 amino acids. V lost 0 bases and J lost 0, with 8 bases in between. The CDR3: CASSQEEGATNEKLFF. The CDR3 coding sequence is TGTGCCAGCAGCCAAGAGGAAGGGGCAACTAATGAAAAACTGTTTTTT.

V gene TRBV2 combines with J gene TRBJ2-6, with D hard to call. Germline loops: CDR1 SNHLY, CDR2 FYNNEI. The CDR3 totals 17 residues. Trimming took 6 bases from V and 0 from J, leaving 15 bases between them. CDR3 loop: CASSERSLISGANVLTF. In nucleotides, the CDR3 is TGTGCCAGCAGCGAGAGAAGTCTAATCTCTGGGGCCAACGTCCTGACTTTC.

The V gene is TRBV28, the J gene TRBJ2-1, with 7 bases fitting TRBD2. Germline CDR1 and CDR2: MDHEN and SYDVKM. This CDR3 has 14 residues. Trimming cost V 7 bases and J 1 base; bases outside gene matches: 4. The CDR3 reads CASTDGGSYNEQFF. The DNA for the CDR3 is TGTGCCAGCACCGACGGGGGGTCCTACAATGAGCAGTTCTTC.

The CDR3 DNA follows: TGTGCCAGCAGCCCTAAAGGGGGCACCTATGGCTACACCTTC. It encodes CASSPKGGTYGYTF. The chain joins TRBV3-1 (or the pseudogene TRBV3-2) to TRBJ1-2; 7 positions match TRBD1. CDR1 and CDR2 from the germline V gene are LGHDT and YNNKEL (reference sequence). V was pared by 4 bases and J by 4 bases, with 6 bases of the junction left unmatched. This CDR3 is built from 14 residues.

The chain carries TRBV29-1 and TRBJ2-7, with a possible D match to TRBD1 (6 bases). The CDR3 covers 12 residues. Trimming took 1 base from V and 2 from J, leaving 6 bases between them. The germline gives CDR1 SQVTM, CDR2 ANQGSEA. CDR3 coding DNA: TGCAGCGTTGAAGGGACAGCCTACGAGCAGTACTTC. The encoded protein is CSVEGTAYEQYF.

The gene calls are TRBV7-9 and TRBJ2-5; 11 positions agree with TRBD1. The ends lost 5 bases at V and 7 bases at J; junction bases unmatched: 18. The CDR3 is 18 residues long. Looked up from germline, CDR1 is SEHNR and CDR2 is FQNEAQ (reference sequence). CDR3 region: CASSDYLPGTGGPGTQYF. In DNA form, the CDR3 reads TGTGCCAGCAGCGACTATCTCCCTGGGACAGGGGGGCCTGGGACCCAGTACTTC.

This clone turned up a few times. The chain links TRBV3-1 (or the pseudogene TRBV3-2) to TRBJ2-2, with TRBD2 as a possible D gene (6 bases). Trimming removed 1 base from V and 0 bases from J, with 9 bases in between. The CDR3 is made up of 16 amino acids. Germline-derived CDR1 and CDR2 are LGHDT and YNNKEL (reference sequence). CDR3 sequence reads: CASSQGSGTNTGELFF. Written as DNA, the CDR3 is TGTGCCAGCAGCCAAGGTAGCGGCACGAACACCGGGGAGCTGTTTTTT.

As DNA, the CDR3 is TGTGCCAGCAGCCAAACCGTCGGACTAGCGGGAAGGAGGGATACGCAGTATTTT. It yields the protein CASSQTVGLAGRRDTQYF. The chain carries TRBV14 and TRBJ2-3, with 12 positions matching TRBD2. Germline trimming cut 2 bases from V and 6 bases from J; bases unmatched to any gene: 12. Germline V lookup: CDR1 SGHDN, CDR2 FVKESK. There are 18 residues in the CDR3.

The genes are TRBV27 and TRBJ1-5; D not certain. Germline V gives CDR1 MNHEY, CDR2 SMNVEV (reference sequence). Trimming stripped 5 bases from V and 12 bases from J, with 14 bases between. The CDR3 runs to 12 residues. CDR3 in amino acids: CASSPATGGQHF. For the CDR3, the DNA is TGTGCCAGCAGTCCAGCGACGGGTGGCCAGCATTTT.

The CDR3 DNA reads TGTGCCAGCAGTTTATACGGGGACAGTAGACAGCCCCAGCATTTT. This sequence encodes CASSLYGDSRQPQHF. The chain employs TRBV27 and TRBJ1-5; 7 bases are a match to TRBD1. V was pared by 1 base and J by 7 bases, with 7 bases of the junction left unmatched. Germline CDR1 MNHEY, CDR2 SMNVEV (reference sequence). This CDR3 is built from 15 residues.

The chain employs TRBV24-1 and TRBJ2-5, with TRBD2 matching 8 bases. This CDR3 region has 15 residues. Trimming cost V 9 bases and J 7 bases; bases outside gene matches: 15. Germline V gene data show CDR1 as KGHDR and CDR2 as SFDVKD. In DNA form, the CDR3 reads TGTGCCACCCAAGAACCAGCGGGAGAGGGGGGGACCCAGTACTTC. Amino acids: CATQEPAGEGGTQYF.

The chain uses TRBV24-1 and TRBJ2-2; 11 bases match TRBD2. The germline V gene encodes CDR1 KGHDR and CDR2 SFDVKD. The CDR3 is 19 residues long. V was clipped by 4 bases and J by 6 bases; unmatched bases: 15. The CDR3 loop reads CATSEPGRLAGPGAGELFF. For the CDR3, the DNA is TGTGCCACCAGTGAACCCGGTCGACTAGCGGGACCGGGAGCCGGGGAGCTGTTTTTT.

The rearrangement links TRBV7-9 to TRBJ1-3; 9 bases line up with TRBD1. Germline loops: CDR1 SEHNR, CDR2 FQNEAQ (reference sequence). J gave up 0 bases and V 2 bases, and 8 bases lay outside the gene matches. This CDR3 has 18 residues. This chain's CDR3 is CASSLKGQGTYSGNTIYF. In nucleotides, the CDR3 is TGTGCCAGCAGCTTAAAGGGACAGGGTACTTACTCTGGAAACACCATATATTTT. Using reference TRBV7-9 and TRBJ1-3 for the parts outside the CDR3, the full variable domain is DTGVSQNPRHKITKRGQNVTFRCDPISEHNRLYWYRQTLGQGPEFLTYFQNEAQLEKSRLLSDRFSAERPKGSFSTLEIQRTEQGDSAMYLCASSLKGQGTYSGNTIYFGEGSWLTVV.

The chain carries TRBV18 and TRBJ2-1; 10 bases are a match to TRBD2. The CDR3 sequence is 15 residues long. Germline CDR1 and CDR2: KGHSH and LQKENI. V lost 3 bases to trimming and J lost 7 bases; unmatched junction nucleotides: 6. CDR3 loop: CASSPGLALRNEQFF. CDR3 bases: TGTGCCAGCTCACCGGGACTAGCGCTCCGGAATGAGCAGTTCTTC.